Listed below are T cell receptor beta chains from one sample, sequenced in a study of blood T cell repertoires in COVID-19. The table came from immunoSEQ multiplex PCR; TCRdb's copy has only in-frame clones and leaves some out. The sample yields about 170,000 clones, roughly four fifths seen once. Specimen: peripheral blood. The receptors shown here come from a middle-aged man who had recovered from COVID-19. Both conserved end residues are part of each CDR3. A D gene is named only where the DNA matches it firmly. Not every row has a clone size; where given, it reads once, few, many or a size class.

abundance: -
v_gene: TRBV10-1
d_gene: -
j_gene: TRBJ2-5
CDR3aa: CASSEEDRQISETQYF
CDR3nt: TGCGCCAGCAGTGAGGAAGATCGACAGATCTCGGAGACCCAGTACTTC

abundance: -
v_gene: TRBV28
d_gene: -
j_gene: TRBJ1-4
CDR3aa: CASTEGSINEKLFF
CDR3nt: TGTGCCAGCACTGAGGGCTCGATTAATGAAAAACTGTTTTTT

abundance: -
v_gene: TRBV12-3/TRBV12-4
d_gene: -
j_gene: TRBJ1-5
CDR3aa: CASRGDSNQPQHF
CDR3nt: TGTGCCAGCAGAGGAGATAGCAATCAGCCCCAGCATTTT

abundance: -
v_gene: TRBV19
d_gene: -
j_gene: TRBJ2-2
CDR3aa: CASSISGWANTGELFF
CDR3nt: TGTGCCAGTAGTATTTCGGGGTGGGCGAACACCGGGGAGCTGTTTTTT

abundance: once
v_gene: TRBV27
d_gene: TRBD2
j_gene: TRBJ2-1
CDR3aa: CASSFLAGVGNEQFF
CDR3nt: TGTGCCAGCAGTTTTTTAGCGGGGGTGGGAAATGAGCAGTTCTTC

abundance: -
v_gene: TRBV4-3
d_gene: -
j_gene: TRBJ1-1
CDR3aa: CASSQVGGIDTEAFF
CDR3nt: TGCGCCAGCAGCCAAGTTGGAGGGATCGACACTGAAGCTTTCTTT

abundance: -
v_gene: TRBV6-5
d_gene: -
j_gene: TRBJ1-4
CDR3aa: CASSMTGNGEKLFF
CDR3nt: TGTGCCAGCAGTATGACAGGCAACGGGGAAAAACTGTTTTTT

abundance: -
v_gene: TRBV7-3
d_gene: -
j_gene: TRBJ2-1
CDR3aa: CASSLINNEQFF
CDR3nt: TGTGCCAGCAGCTTAATTAACAATGAGCAGTTCTTC

abundance: -
v_gene: TRBV4-3
d_gene: -
j_gene: TRBJ1-4
CDR3aa: CASSQGPPPGIEKLFF
CDR3nt: TGCGCCAGCAGCCAAGGTCCCCCGCCGGGGATCGAAAAACTGTTTTTT

abundance: -
v_gene: TRBV13
d_gene: TRBD2
j_gene: TRBJ2-7
CDR3aa: CASSLGGLAGTYEQYF
CDR3nt: TGTGCCAGCAGCTTAGGGGGACTAGCGGGGACCTACGAGCAGTACTTC

abundance: -
v_gene: TRBV30
d_gene: TRBD2
j_gene: TRBJ2-7
CDR3aa: CAWSLGGAYEQYF
CDR3nt: TGTGCCTGGAGTCTCGGGGGGGCCTACGAGCAGTACTTC

abundance: -
v_gene: TRBV19
d_gene: TRBD2
j_gene: TRBJ2-3
CDR3aa: CASRPTSANTDTQYF
CDR3nt: TGTGCCAGTAGACCCACTAGCGCGAACACAGATACGCAGTATTTT

abundance: -
v_gene: TRBV10-3
d_gene: -
j_gene: TRBJ2-7
CDR3aa: CAISGAYEQYF
CDR3nt: TGTGCCATCAGTGGAGCGTACGAGCAGTACTTC

abundance: -
v_gene: TRBV10-1
d_gene: TRBD2
j_gene: TRBJ2-3
CDR3aa: CASSGDDSGRWTDTQYF
CDR3nt: TGCGCCAGCAGTGGGGATGATAGCGGGAGGTGGACAGATACGCAGTATTTT

abundance: -
v_gene: TRBV27
d_gene: -
j_gene: TRBJ2-5
CDR3aa: CASSLSIQSQETQYF
CDR3nt: TGTGCCAGCAGTTTATCGATACAGTCCCAAGAGACCCAGTACTTC

abundance: -
v_gene: TRBV30
d_gene: -
j_gene: TRBJ1-1
CDR3aa: CAWSRSGVEAFF
CDR3nt: TGTGCCTGGAGTCGCTCGGGGGTTGAAGCTTTCTTT

abundance: -
v_gene: TRBV24-1
d_gene: -
j_gene: TRBJ2-1
CDR3aa: CATSSTTAYNEQFF
CDR3nt: TGTGCCACCAGTTCTACGACAGCCTACAATGAGCAGTTCTTC

abundance: -
v_gene: TRBV27
d_gene: -
j_gene: TRBJ1-6
CDR3aa: CASTKRTEINSPLHF
CDR3nt: TGTGCCAGCACCAAAAGGACAGAGATTAATTCACCCCTCCACTTT

abundance: -
v_gene: TRBV21-1
d_gene: -
j_gene: TRBJ1-3
CDR3aa: CASNLTGTSGNTIYF
CDR3nt: TGTGCCAGCAACCTCACAGGGACCTCTGGAAACACCATATATTTT

abundance: -
v_gene: TRBV6-5
d_gene: -
j_gene: TRBJ1-1
CDR3aa: CASRGNLNTEAFF
CDR3nt: TGTGCCAGCCGCGGTAACCTGAACACTGAAGCTTTCTTT